These 24 T cell receptor beta chains were sequenced from one sample in a study of identical twins. TCRdb fed the 5' RACE reads into MiXCR, producing one record per CDR3 protein. The sample records about 340,000 distinct CDR3 sequences, approximately 8.7% being singletons. Sequenced: naive T cells sorted from blood. The receptors stem from a woman aged 45-59 years in good health.

This clonotype was counted ten times or more. This chain uses TRBV20-1 with TRBJ2-7; TRBD2 agrees at 14 bases. The junction had 10 bases not matched to a gene; V was cut back by 3 bases and J by 3 bases. The CDR3 has 17 residues. In germline, CDR1 is DFQATT, CDR2 SNEGSKA (reference sequence). In DNA form, the CDR3 reads TGCAGTGCTAGTTCGGGACTAGCGGGAGACCGAATCTACGAGCAGTACTTC. Residues: CSASSGLAGDRIYEQYF.

This clonotype was observed a few times. This chain connects TRBV11-1 to TRBJ2-7; a weak D match, TRBD2 (5 bases). V was clipped by 5 bases and J by 0 bases, with 11 bases between them. Germline CDR1 is SGHAT and CDR2 is FQDESV (reference sequence). The CDR3 spans 14 residues. The CDR3 here is CASSHPGISYEQYF. In DNA form, the CDR3 reads TGTGCCAGCAGCCATCCCGGGATCTCCTACGAGCAGTACTTC.

This clonotype turned up a few times. The chain recombines TRBV29-1 with TRBJ2-1; D unclear. Germline V CDR1 and CDR2: SQVTM, ANQGSEA. CDR3 size: 11 residues. V lost 3 bases, J lost 8 bases, and 8 bases lay in between. DNA for the CDR3: TGCAGCGTTGAGAGATTAGATGAGCAGTTCTTC. It encodes CSVERLDEQFF.

This clonotype has a handful of counts. J is TRBJ2-3 and V is TRBV19, with D possibly matching TRBD2 (5 bases). Germline CDR1 LNHDA, CDR2 SQIVND (reference sequence). Trimming removed 4 bases at V and 2 bases at J, with 13 bases between. The CDR3 has 15 residues. The CDR3 spells CASSRSGWFTDTQYF. The CDR3 region has the DNA TGTGCCAGTAGTAGAAGCGGATGGTTCACAGATACGCAGTATTTT.

The table lists this clonotype with many counts. The chain recombines TRBV6-5 with TRBJ1-1, with TRBD1 matching over 7 bases. Unmatched junction bases numbered 14, after V lost 5 bases and J lost 8 bases. CDR1 and CDR2 from the germline V gene are MNHEY and SVGAGI. This CDR3 comprises 15 residues. CDR3 loop: CASSRSGTAFGEAFF. The CDR3 coding sequence is TGTGCCAGCAGTCGCTCTGGGACAGCCTTTGGGGAAGCTTTCTTT.

This chain joins TRBV19 and TRBJ2-2, with D possibly being TRBD2 (6 bases). Trimming cost V 10 bases and J 2 bases, with 14 bases left between them. Germline assignment: CDR1 LNHDA and CDR2 SQIVND (reference sequence). This CDR3 spans 14 amino acids. CDR3 loop: CATTGLLNTGELFF. The CDR3 DNA follows: TGTGCCACGACGGGACTCCTTAACACCGGGGAGCTGTTTTTT.

The rearrangement uses TRBV15 and TRBJ2-3, with a weak D call TRBD2 (6 bases). Germline V gene data show CDR1 as LNHNV and CDR2 as YYDKDF (reference sequence). CDR3 size: 17 residues. V was pared by 3 bases and J by 2 bases, with 18 bases between. CDR3 in DNA: TGTGCCACCAGCAGGAGAACGGGGACTTCCAACACAGATACGCAGTATTTT. Amino acids: CATSRRTGTSNTDTQYF.

The rearrangement uses TRBV12-3 or TRBV12-4 and TRBJ1-3; no definite D call. The CDR3 runs to 16 residues. The V and J ends lost 5 bases and 2 bases respectively, with 16 bases between them. This CDR3 is CASSLKAIPPGNTIYF. CDR3 DNA: TGTGCCAGCAGTCTTAAGGCAATCCCACCTGGAAACACCATATATTTT.

This clonotype was observed at least ten times. This chain joins TRBV10-2 and TRBJ1-1; D gene unclear. Germline V gene sequence: CDR1 WSHSY, CDR2 SAAADI. V lost 2 bases and J 5 bases, leaving 12 bases between the germline ends. This CDR3 is built from 14 residues. The CDR3 spells CASSEVGRRTEAFF. CDR3 nucleotide sequence: TGCGCCAGCAGTGAGGTAGGCAGACGGACTGAAGCTTTCTTT.

The gene calls are TRBV7-9 and TRBJ1-2; D is unclear. The germline V gene encodes CDR1 SEHNR and CDR2 FQNEAQ (reference sequence). V lost 5 bases and J lost 9, with 7 bases in between. The CDR3 totals 10 residues. The CDR3 loop reads CASSPASYTF. The CDR3, as DNA: TGTGCCAGCAGCCCGGCGAGCTACACCTTC.

As concerns this clonotype: One junction end does not reproduce the germline sequence, and a read error may be involved. The chain links TRBV12-3 or TRBV12-4 to TRBJ2-1; D may correspond to TRBD1 or TRBD2 (6 bases each). This CDR3 has 13 amino acids. The CDR3 sequence: CASRLGGGNEQFF. The CDR3 coding sequence is TGTGCCAGCAGATTAGGAGGGGGCAATGAGCAGTTCTTC.

This clonotype has only a few counts. The chain carries TRBV7-8 and TRBJ2-2; TRBD2 might be the D (5 bases). Between the trimmed V and J ends, which lost 5 bases and 5 bases, there was a span of 12 bases. Germline values: CDR1 SGHVS, CDR2 FQNEAQ. CDR3 length: 14 residues. Here the CDR3 reads CASSPAVGTGELFF. As DNA, the CDR3 is TGTGCCAGCAGCCCAGCGGTTGGAACCGGGGAGCTGTTTTTT.

This clonotype was seen only a few times. The V and J genes are TRBV24-1 and TRBJ2-5; D possibly corresponds to TRBD1 (5 bases). Germline-derived CDR1 and CDR2 are KGHDR and SFDVKD. CDR3 length equals 13 residues. Deletions cut 9 bases from V and 1 base from J, with 11 bases between. The CDR3 protein is CATCTGTQETQYF. The DNA of the CDR3 is TGTGCCACCTGTACAGGTACCCAAGAGACCCAGTACTTC.

This clonotype was observed at least ten times. V is TRBV6-5 and J is TRBJ2-3, with 7 bases lining up with TRBD2. The CDR3 is 13 amino acids. CDR1 MNHEY and CDR2 SVGAGI come from the germline V gene. V dropped 8 bases and J dropped 6; count of bases not matched to a gene: 8. In nucleotides, the CDR3 is TGTGCCAGCGCGGGCGGGAGAACGGATACGCAGTATTTT. Translation: CASAGGRTDTQYF.

Concerning this clonotype: Just one base apart from a much larger clone, this may be a read error. The rearrangement links TRBV9 to TRBJ2-3; no firm D call. The CDR3 loop spans 15 amino acids. Looked up from germline, CDR1 is SGDLS and CDR2 is YYNGEE. The ends were cut back, 0 bases at V and 0 bases at J, with 8 bases in the middle. CDR3 residues: CASSVGRPSTDTQYF. Written as DNA, the CDR3 is TGTGCCAGCAGCGTAGGCAGGCCGAGCACAGATACGCAGTATTTT.

This clonotype was counted many times. This chain links TRBV5-1 with TRBJ1-1, with 8 bases aligning to TRBD1. Looked up from germline, CDR1 is SGHRS and CDR2 is YFSETQ. CDR3 length equals 18 residues. V dropped 4 bases and J dropped 6; count of bases not matched to a gene: 20. CDR3 DNA: TGCGCCAGCAGCCACGGGATGGCAGGGGGCGCAGAGAAGCCTGAAGCTTTCTTT. Residues: CASSHGMAGGAEKPEAFF.

This clonotype showed up just a few times. This sequence joins TRBV4-1 and TRBJ2-1; 10 bases agree with TRBD2. The CDR3 consists of 16 residues. The germline V gene encodes CDR1 MGHRA and CDR2 YSYEKL. V lost 0 bases and J lost 8; bases outside the gene matches: 7. CDR3 in DNA: TGCGCCAGCAGCCAAGATAAGCCTAGCGGGAGCTATGAGCAGTTCTTC. The encoded protein is CASSQDKPSGSYEQFF.

The rearrangement uses TRBV2 and TRBJ2-2; TRBD2 agrees at 13 bases. With V trimmed by 6 bases and J by 5 bases, 9 bases remained unmatched. CDR3 length equals 17 residues. CDR1 and CDR2 from the germline V gene are SNHLY and FYNNEI. The CDR3 sequence: CASRRTSGSFWTGELFF. The DNA of the CDR3 is TGTGCCAGCAGGAGGACTAGCGGGAGTTTTTGGACCGGGGAGCTGTTTTTT.

The chain combines TRBV20-1 with TRBJ1-4; TRBD1 agrees at 8 bases. This CDR3 contains 15 residues. Germline V gives CDR1 DFQATT, CDR2 SNEGSKA (reference sequence). V dropped 1 base and J dropped 8; count of bases not matched to a gene: 9. The CDR3 DNA is TGCAGTGCTAGAGGGGCAGACAGGGGCGGCGAAAAACTGTTTTTT. Its protein is CSARGADRGGEKLFF.

This clonotype was seen a few times. The V and J genes are TRBV10-3 and TRBJ2-2; no clear D. V was shortened by 0 bases and J by 6 bases, with 5 bases between the two germline ends. The CDR3 is 13 residues long. The germline V gene encodes CDR1 ENHRY and CDR2 SYGVKD. In DNA form, the CDR3 reads TGTGCCATCAGTGAGTCGACCCCCGGGGAGCTGTTTTTT. It is translated as CAISESTPGELFF.

The chain combines TRBV29-1 with TRBJ1-1; D remains ambiguous. Germline lookup yields CDR1 SQVTM and CDR2 ANQGSEA. CDR3 length: 10 amino acids. The V end lost 4 bases, the J end lost 5 bases, and 5 bases lay between the germline ends. CDR3 bases: TGCAGCGTTGTTAGGACTGAAGCTTTCTTT. Its translation: CSVVRTEAFF.

This clonotype was seen at least ten times. The junction differs from germline at one of its ends, possibly a read error. V is TRBV5-6 and J is TRBJ1-1, with D maybe TRBD1 (6 bases). The germline V gene encodes CDR1 SGHDT and CDR2 YYEEEE. The CDR3 loop spans 15 amino acids. CDR3 nucleotides: TGTGCCAGCAGATTGGCCGGGGGCAGGAACACTGAAGCTTTCTTT. Its protein product is CASRLAGGRNTEAFF.

Many counts were recorded for this clonotype. This chain connects TRBV20-1 to TRBJ1-2; the match to TRBD1 covers 9 bases. In germline, CDR1 is DFQATT, CDR2 SNEGSKA (reference sequence). V lost 0 bases, J lost 7 bases, and 6 bases stayed unmatched. The CDR3 runs to 14 residues. CDR3 amino acids: CSARDAQGAGGYTF. The CDR3 coding sequence is TGCAGTGCTAGAGATGCACAGGGGGCCGGTGGCTACACCTTC.

The gene calls are TRBV4-1 and TRBJ2-5; 8 bases fit TRBD2. V gave up 2 bases and J gave up 7 bases; unmatched junction bases: 6. CDR1 and CDR2 (germline): MGHRA, YSYEKL. The CDR3 length is 14 residues. The CDR3 is CASSQPSSGGTQYF. CDR3 bases: TGCGCCAGCAGCCAACCCTCCAGCGGGGGGACCCAGTACTTC.